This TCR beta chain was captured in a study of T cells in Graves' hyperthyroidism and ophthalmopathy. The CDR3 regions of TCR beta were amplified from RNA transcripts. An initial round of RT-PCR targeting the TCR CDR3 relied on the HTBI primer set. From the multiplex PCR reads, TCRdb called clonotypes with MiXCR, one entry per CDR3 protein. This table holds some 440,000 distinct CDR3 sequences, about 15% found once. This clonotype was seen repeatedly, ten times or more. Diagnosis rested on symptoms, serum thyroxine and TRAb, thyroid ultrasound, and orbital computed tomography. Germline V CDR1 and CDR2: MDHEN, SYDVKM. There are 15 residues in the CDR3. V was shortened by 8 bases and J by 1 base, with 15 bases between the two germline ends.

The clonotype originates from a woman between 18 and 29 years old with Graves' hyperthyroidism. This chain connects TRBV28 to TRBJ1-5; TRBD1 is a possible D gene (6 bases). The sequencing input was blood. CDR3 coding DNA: TGTGCCAGCTGGGGGGCGGGGGGAAGCAATCAGCCCCAGCATTTT. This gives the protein CASWGAGGSNQPQHF.